The clone carrying this TCR beta chain was detected a few times. Its cognate antigen is unknown. This entry comes from a study of CD8+ T cells in alopecia areata. Study background: Tofacitinib exposure lasted 6 to 18 months, followed by 6 months off drug. Points from the study as a whole: Researchers report lesional scalp, most notably alopecia totalis/universalis, outstripped normal scalp in clonality.

Extracted RNA was reverse transcribed, and the resulting cDNA served as sequencing template. Libraries were prepared by immunoSEQ multiplex PCR; TCRdb keeps only in-frame clonotypes and omits some of them. This table has over 200,000 clones, around 62% appearing once. This TCR derives from a human donor with alopecia areata. The starting material was CD4+ T cells sorted from blood, obtained at week 0.

The CDR3 region has the DNA TGTGCCAGCAGCATAGACTACAATGAGCAGTTCTTC. Its protein is CASSIDYNEQFF. The gene calls are TRBV2 and TRBJ2-1; no definite D call. Germline V gene lookup returns CDR1 SNHLY and CDR2 FYNNEI. The germline V and J ends were trimmed by 6 bases and 3 bases, with 6 bases remaining between them. The CDR3 has 12 residues. Full variable domain (rest looked up from reference TRBV2 and TRBJ2-1): EPEVTQTPSHQVTQMGQEVILRCVPISNHLYFYWYRQILGQKVEFLVSFYNNEISEKSEIFDDQFSVERPDGSNFTLKIRSTKLEDSAMYFCASSIDYNEQFFGPGTRLTVL.